This TCR beta chain was sequenced during a study of PD-1 blockade in classical Hodgkin lymphoma. Exposure to brentuximab vedotin varied, and each patient had relapsed following autologous stem cell transplantation. Method: immunoSEQ multiplex PCR; TCRdb's copy keeps in-frame clones and lacks some. The repertoire has tens of thousands of clones, about 92% of them found once; the top ten carry around 8.5%. Study-wide findings and caveats: CD4+ but not CD8+ TCR diversity rose significantly by C4D1. Newly diagnosed and completely responding patients shared comparable baseline diversity.

Turning to this clone: What it binds is not known.

The CDR3 sequence is 17 residues long. Germline V gene sequence: CDR1 SGHDT, CDR2 YYEEEE. With 1 base removed from V and 7 bases from J, the gap between germline ends came to 21 bases. The sequencing here drew on peripheral blood mononuclear cells (PBMCs), taken at baseline. The source is a human donor with classical Hodgkin lymphoma. The chain uses TRBV5-6 and TRBJ2-1; D possibly matches TRBD1 or TRBD2 (5 bases each). CDR3 in amino acids: CASSLTGLGESRNEQFF. The CDR3 coding sequence is TGTGCCAGCAGCTTGACGGGGTTGGGGGAGAGTCGGAATGAGCAGTTCTTC.